Included here is one T cell receptor (beta chain) sequence, with context. What antigen it recognizes has not been identified. No much larger clone is present one base from it, and per-base qualities are unavailable. Uninvolved adjacent lung was obtained at least 2 cm from the tumor margin, and the absence of atypia was confirmed by two independent pathologists. At diagnosis, tumor, uninvolved tumor-adjacent lung and peripheral blood were collected and then preserved as a mix of FFPE and fresh-frozen material. The sample comes from a study of T cells in localized non-small cell lung cancer (dated by TCRdb to 2020 to 2021). In terms of the full investigation: The study analyzed T cell repertoires of 236 early-stage NSCLC patients, comparing tumors and uninvolved tumor-adjacent lungs. The cohort comprised 200 to 300 treatment-naïve NSCLC patients with resected, localized lung tumors. The mean age of the NSCLC patients was around 65 years, with about 120 men and 85 to 110 women.

TCR beta CDR3 regions were sequenced from DNA using the immunoSEQ Assay. As for the original processing: To compute T cell density, TCR beta template counts were normalized to usable DNA, which was estimated by amplifying housekeeping genes. The preseqR package was used to estimate richness by extrapolating to 400,000 templates for PBMC samples and to 120,000 templates for tissue samples. Clonality was defined as one minus Pielou's evenness. Tissue-enriched TCRs were identified through differential abundance testing performed on productive amino-acid clonotypes, with a minimum total count of 5 and an alpha of 0.1. The Jaccard Index and the Morisita Overlap Index were used to measure how much the repertoires overlapped between compartments. GLIPH grouped TCR beta CDR3s together with public tetramer-defined viral CDR3s, and a viral motif had to include at least three viral sequences and show V-gene enrichment. TCRdb limited this immuneACCESS table to in-frame rearrangements with V and J called. A share of clones is missing; checked studies link under half to unresolved V genes, and the rest is unexplained. The V and J calls and clone size are taken from that table; D and trimming were inferred from the DNA. This sample lists around 1,600 clones; around 22% were detected once. Clones ranked in the top ten supply around a quarter of the sample.

Counted from cysteine to phenylalanine, this CDR3 has 18 amino acids. Only CDR3 DNA is held: 54 bases, read in frame from base 1. V is cut by 3 bases and J by 2 bases, and the space between the germline ends is 20 bases. CDR1 and CDR2 are read off the germline V gene as MDHEN and SYDVKM. The full study reports these points: Because the study design was exploratory, TCR variables were selected using unadjusted p-values without false-discovery rate correction. Longer overall survival was associated with higher T cell density in blood, whereas shorter survival was associated with higher clonality in adjacent lung. Because multi-region sequencing of the tumors was not done, intratumor heterogeneity could not be ruled out. The highest T cell clonality was observed in uninvolved tumor-adjacent lung, where clonality exceeded that of tumor, suggesting that antigenic responses were more focused in uninvolved tumor-adjacent lung. A median of approximately 53 of the top 100 tumor clones turned up in the paired uninvolved adjacent lung, and 25 to 30 of those clones also ranked among the top 100 of that same adjacent lung.

This specimen was normal lung tissue next to the tumor, taken before any cancer treatment. The clonotype originates from a male donor older than 55 with stage II lung adenocarcinoma. The sequence joins TRBV28 to TRBJ1-5; 6 matching bases give a weak D call of TRBD1. The CDR3 has the sequence CASSFFRGLTTGNQPQHF. The DNA is TGTGCCAGCAGTTTTTTCAGGGGCTTGACGACAGGCAATCAGCCCCAGCATTTT. Outside the CDR3, residues come from the reference TRBV28 and TRBJ1-5 proteins, so the full variable domain is: DVKVTQSSRYLVKRTGEKVFLECVQDMDHENMFWYRQDPGLGLRLIYFSYDVKMKEKGDIPEGYSVSREKKERFSLILESASTNQTSMYLCASSFFRGLTTGNQPQHFGDGTRLSIL.